The following is a T cell receptor (beta chain) sequence with its context. This CDR3 region has 14 residues. Germline V gene data show CDR1 as MDHEN and CDR2 as SYDVKM. Trimming stripped 3 bases from V and 5 bases from J, with 11 bases between. These data are taken from a study of blood T cell repertoires in COVID-19. Turning to the study itself: Sites across the United States, Italy and Spain contributed samples from acute and convalescent COVID-19. Sources were T cells, B-cell-depleted T cells, or PBMCs; the material itself was cDNA or gDNA.

Per the original data handling: Estimation of nucleated cell counts was performed using reference gene primer amplification. Here immunoSEQ multiplex PCR was the method, and the copy in TCRdb shows in-frame clones only, minus some. From that table come the V and J calls and clone size; the DNA was used to work out D and trimming. The sample includes more than 95,000 clones, nearly 90% seen only once; the top ten take about 1%. The chain joins TRBV28 to TRBJ2-4; a possible D gene is TRBD2 (6 bases). Sequencing was performed on peripheral blood. The clonotype comes from a woman over 75 with acute or convalescent COVID-19. The CDR3 DNA reads as TGTGCCAGCAGTTTGGGGGGTGGAGAAAACATTCAGTACTTC. Protein: CASSLGGGENIQYF. Looking up the rest from reference TRBV28 and TRBJ2-4 gives the full variable domain: DVKVTQSSRYLVKRTGEKVFLECVQDMDHENMFWYRQDPGLGLRLIYFSYDVKMKEKGDIPEGYSVSREKKERFSLILESASTNQTSMYLCASSLGGGENIQYFGAGTRLSVL.